The rows below give T cell receptor beta chains drawn from one sample of a study of CD8+ T cells in alopecia areata. The data were produced by immunoSEQ multiplex PCR, yet TCRdb's version contains in-frame clones alone and is incomplete. This table has about 190,000 clones, about 60% appearing once. Source: CD4+ T cells sorted from blood, taken at week 4, from a patient treated with tofacitinib. Receptor source: a human donor with alopecia areata. CDR3s include the opening cysteine and the closing phenylalanine or tryptophan. The D gene is left open where the match is weak. Not every row has a clone size; where given, it reads once, few, many or a size class.

j_gene: TRBJ2-3; d_gene: .; abundance: .; v_gene: TRBV23-1; CDR3nt: TGCGCCAGCAGTCAATCGAGTAGCACAGATACGCAGTATTTT; CDR3aa: CASSQSSSTDTQYF
j_gene: TRBJ1-2; d_gene: TRBD1; abundance: .; v_gene: TRBV28; CDR3nt: TGTGCCAGCAGTAAGACAGGGACAGGTTATGGCTACACCTTC; CDR3aa: CASSKTGTGYGYTF
j_gene: TRBJ2-3; d_gene: .; abundance: .; v_gene: TRBV29-1; CDR3nt: TGCAGCGTTAATACGCAGTATTTT; CDR3aa: CSVNTQYF
j_gene: TRBJ2-5; d_gene: .; abundance: .; v_gene: TRBV7-2; CDR3nt: TGTGCCAGCAGCTTAGCCCCCTTAGGGGGTAGCAAGACCCAGTACTTC; CDR3aa: CASSLAPLGGSKTQYF
j_gene: TRBJ2-1; d_gene: .; abundance: .; v_gene: TRBV2; CDR3nt: TGTGCCAGCAGTGAGAACGCTCTTCCCTACAATGAGCAGTTCTTC; CDR3aa: CASSENALPYNEQFF
j_gene: TRBJ1-1; d_gene: .; abundance: once; v_gene: TRBV30; CDR3nt: TGTGCCTGGAGTGTACGGGATAACACTGAAGCTTTCTTT; CDR3aa: CAWSVRDNTEAFF
j_gene: TRBJ1-5; d_gene: .; abundance: .; v_gene: TRBV28; CDR3nt: TGTGCCAGCAGTAGAGACACAGGTTATAGCAATCAGCCCCAGCATTTT; CDR3aa: CASSRDTGYSNQPQHF
j_gene: TRBJ2-3; d_gene: TRBD1; abundance: .; v_gene: TRBV30; CDR3nt: TGTGCCTGGATCCGACACGGGACAGGGGGACTCACAGATACGCAGTATTTT; CDR3aa: CAWIRHGTGGLTDTQYF
j_gene: TRBJ1-1; d_gene: .; abundance: .; v_gene: TRBV6-5; CDR3nt: TGTGCCAGCGGACTTACAGGGACTGAAGCTTTCTTT; CDR3aa: CASGLTGTEAFF
j_gene: TRBJ1-5; d_gene: .; abundance: .; v_gene: TRBV5-1; CDR3nt: TGCGCCAGCAGCTTGGAAGGATTACATCAGCCCCAGCATTTT; CDR3aa: CASSLEGLHQPQHF
j_gene: TRBJ1-5; d_gene: TRBD1; abundance: .; v_gene: TRBV29-1; CDR3nt: TGCAGCGTCACTACCACACTTACCGGGACAGGGTTATATAGCAATCAGCCCCAGCATTTT; CDR3aa: CSVTTTLTGTGLYSNQPQHF
j_gene: TRBJ2-5; d_gene: TRBD1; abundance: .; v_gene: TRBV7-8; CDR3nt: TGTGCCAGCAGCACGGACAGGAGAGGAGAGACCCAGTACTTC; CDR3aa: CASSTDRRGETQYF
j_gene: TRBJ2-4; d_gene: .; abundance: .; v_gene: TRBV5-8; CDR3nt: TGTGCCAGCAGCTTGGGGCAGGTTTGGTACTTC; CDR3aa: CASSLGQVWYF
j_gene: TRBJ2-3; d_gene: TRBD2; abundance: .; v_gene: TRBV7-2; CDR3nt: TGTGCCAGCAGCTTTTGGACTAGCCAAGATACGCAGTATTTT; CDR3aa: CASSFWTSQDTQYF